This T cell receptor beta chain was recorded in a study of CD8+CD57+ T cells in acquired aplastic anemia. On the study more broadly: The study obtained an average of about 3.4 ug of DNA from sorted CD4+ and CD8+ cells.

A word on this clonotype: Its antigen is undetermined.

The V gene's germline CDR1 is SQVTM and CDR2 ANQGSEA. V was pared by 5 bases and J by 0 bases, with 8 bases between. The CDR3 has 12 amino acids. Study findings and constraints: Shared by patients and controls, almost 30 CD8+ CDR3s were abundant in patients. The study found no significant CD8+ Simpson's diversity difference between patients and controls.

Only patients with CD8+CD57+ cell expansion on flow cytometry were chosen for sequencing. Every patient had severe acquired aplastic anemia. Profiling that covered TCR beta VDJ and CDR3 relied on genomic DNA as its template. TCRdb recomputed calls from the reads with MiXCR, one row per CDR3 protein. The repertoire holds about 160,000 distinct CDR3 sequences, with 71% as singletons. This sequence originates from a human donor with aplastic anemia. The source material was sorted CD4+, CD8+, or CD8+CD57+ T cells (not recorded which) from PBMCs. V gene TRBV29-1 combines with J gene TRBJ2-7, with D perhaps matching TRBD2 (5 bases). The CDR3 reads CSVQGSSYEQYF. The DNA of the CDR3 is TGCAGCGTTCAAGGGAGCTCCTACGAGCAGTACTTC.